A selection of T cell receptor beta chains follows, all from one sample in a study of blood T cell repertoires in COVID-19. This table comes from immunoSEQ multiplex PCR, and its TCRdb copy is limited to in-frame clones, with some not included. The top ten clones hold under 2% of a sample with 320,000 or so clones, 85% of them seen once. What was sequenced was PBMCs or T cells enriched from blood (not recorded which). These receptors were collected from a woman aged 25 to 39 who had been exposed to COVID-19. CDR3s include the opening cysteine and the closing phenylalanine or tryptophan. D genes are given only for firm matches. Clone size appears in some rows only: once, few, many, or a class for an expanded clone.

>TRBV7-3|TRBJ2-2|-|-
TGTGCCAGCACCAGGTCCCCGAACACCGGGGAGCTGTTTTTT
CASTRSPNTGELFF
>TRBV7-2|TRBJ1-2|once|-
TGTGCCAGCAGCACCAGACAGAAATGGGGCTACACCTTC
CASSTRQKWGYTF
>TRBV2|TRBJ1-2|-|-
TGTGCCAGCAGTGAACGACAGGCCTATGGCTACACCTTC
CASSERQAYGYTF
>TRBV10-2|TRBJ2-5|-|TRBD2
TGCGCCAGCAGTGAGCCAGCGGGGGGACAAGAGACCCAGTACTTC
CASSEPAGGQETQYF
>TRBV29-1|TRBJ2-3|-|-
TGCAGCGTTGAAGATCCCCTCCTCACAGATACGCAGTATTTT
CSVEDPLLTDTQYF
>TRBV7-9|TRBJ2-7|-|TRBD1
TGTGCCAGCAGCTTAGGGACAGGCTACTCCTACGAGCAGTACTTC
CASSLGTGYSYEQYF
>TRBV28|TRBJ1-5|-|-
TGTGCCAGCAGTCCCAGACAGGTCAATCAGCCCCAGCATTTT
CASSPRQVNQPQHF
>TRBV4-1|TRBJ1-1|-|TRBD1
TGCGCCAGCAGCCGCGGACAGGGCTACACTGAAGCTTTCTTT
CASSRGQGYTEAFF
>TRBV6-5|TRBJ2-7|-|-
TGTGCCAGCAGGTGGGGGGTCGAGCAGTACTTC
CASRWGVEQYF
>TRBV29-1|TRBJ1-1|-|TRBD1
TGCAGCGTTGAAACAGGGGAGCGGAACACTGAAGCTTTCTTT
CSVETGERNTEAFF
>TRBV6-2/TRBV6-3|TRBJ1-2|-|TRBD1
TGTGCCAGCAGTTACACACCAGACAGGGGGCAAGGCTACACCTTC
CASSYTPDRGQGYTF
>TRBV29-1|TRBJ1-1|-|-
TGCAGCGTGATACCCTCGACAGCGAGCGAAGCTTTCTTT
CSVIPSTASEAFF
>TRBV7-3|TRBJ2-5|few|TRBD2
TGTGCCAGCAGCCCAGGGACTAGCGGGAAAGAGACCCAGTACTTC
CASSPGTSGKETQYF
>TRBV12-5|TRBJ2-3|-|TRBD2
TGTGCTAGTGCTAAGGGACTAGCGGGGGGGCTCAGCGATACGCAGTATTTT
CASAKGLAGGLSDTQYF
>TRBV6-4|TRBJ2-7|-|-
TGTGCCAGCAGTGAACGAACAGGTTTTAAGTACGAGCAGTACTTC
CASSERTGFKYEQYF
>TRBV7-3|TRBJ2-2|-|-
TGTGCCAGCAGCTCAGGGGCTGGAAACACCGGGGAGCTGTTTTTT
CASSSGAGNTGELFF
>TRBV3-1/TRBV3-2|TRBJ1-2|once|-
TGTGCCAGCAGCCAAAGGGGTGATGTCAGGGGTTCCTATGGCTACACCTTC
CASSQRGDVRGSYGYTF
>TRBV5-1|TRBJ2-2|-|-
TGCGCCAGCAGCTTGGTGACGGGGACCGGGGAGCTGTTTTTT
CASSLVTGTGELFF
>TRBV27|TRBJ2-4|once|TRBD2
TGTGCCAGCAGTTTATCTCGCGGGGGAAACATTCAGTACTTC
CASSLSRGGNIQYF
>TRBV3-1/TRBV3-2|TRBJ2-2|few|TRBD2
TGTGCCAGCAGCCACTACGGGGGGGCCGGGGAGCTGTTTTTT
CASSHYGGAGELFF
>TRBV7-3|TRBJ2-1|-|TRBD2
TGTGCCAGCAGCCTTGACGGACTAGGGGTAAACAATGAGCAGTTCTTC
CASSLDGLGVNNEQFF
>TRBV11-1|TRBJ2-1|-|TRBD2
TGTGCCAGCACGACTAGCGGGGGGGTAAGTGAGCAGTTCTTC
CASTTSGGVSEQFF
>TRBV7-3|TRBJ2-1|-|TRBD1
TGTGCCAGCAGCTTAAATTCCGGACAGGCCTTAAATGAGCAGTTCTTC
CASSLNSGQALNEQFF
>TRBV27|TRBJ2-7|-|TRBD2
TGTGCCAGCAGACCCAGCGGGAATCCGTCCTACGAGCAGTACTTC
CASRPSGNPSYEQYF
>TRBV10-1|TRBJ2-5|-|-
TGCGCCAGCAGTAACAGGGTACGGGAGACCCAGTACTTC
CASSNRVRETQYF
>TRBV27|TRBJ2-7|-|TRBD2
TGTGCCAGCAGTTTATCGGGGGGGATCGCCTACGAGCAGTACTTC
CASSLSGGIAYEQYF
>TRBV25-1|TRBJ1-3|few|-
TGTGCCAGCAGTGTCCTAACAGGGACTGGAAACACCATATATTTT
CASSVLTGTGNTIYF
>TRBV5-1|TRBJ2-7|-|TRBD1
TGCGCCAGCAGCGGAGGACAGGGGCACGAGCAGTACTTC
CASSGGQGHEQYF